This T cell receptor beta chain was sequenced in a study of metastatic and nonmetastatic thyroid tumors. Study-level background: Thyroid patients, malignant and benign, had repertoires compared across blood and tumor or nodule tissue. Study-level results: The study reportedly found significantly higher TCR beta diversity in malignant thyroid tumors than benign nodules, in blood and tumor.

Nobody among the patients had been given any treatment before thyroid surgery. Original handling: CDR3 differences across clinicopathological groups were used to build a distant-metastasis classifier for papillary thyroid cancer. TCRdb re-analyzed the PCR reads using MiXCR. For this entry, the V and J calls and clone size follow TCRdb and not the study's own pipeline. The data contain about 56,000 clones, more than 25% of them seen just once; the ten biggest clones take up 15% to 20%. Comment on this clone: Antigen unknown.

The CDR3 runs 15 residues. Germline V CDR1 and CDR2: LGHDT, YNNKEL (reference sequence). Trimming cost V 4 bases and J 7 bases; bases outside gene matches: 7. Sequenced sample: blood. V usage is TRBV3-1 and J usage is TRBJ2-1; 10 bases line up with TRBD1. The source is a female donor with papillary thyroid cancer or a benign thyroid nodule (not recorded which). Some clones in this sample may be carry-over from other donors' samples. The CDR3 protein is CASSLVWDRGNEQFF. The CDR3 coding sequence is TGTGCCAGCAGCCTCGTCTGGGACAGGGGTAATGAGCAGTTCTTC.